This record concerns one T cell receptor beta chain sequence. The antigen is undetermined. TCRdb re-analysed the RT-PCR reads in MiXCR, keeping a single row per CDR3 protein. The profile shows hundreds of thousands of distinct CDR3 sequences, roughly 23% of them singletons. The record originates from a study of response to subunit inactivated influenza vaccine. Study observations and caveats: The authors offered the suggestion that each seasonal influenza vaccination recruits few new T cells.

This TCR was recovered from a man aged 50 or older who received an inactivated influenza vaccine. Source: CD4+ T cells sorted from PBMCs, taken 5 to 6 days after vaccination.

The CDR3 protein is CSANFLVAGSSPETQYF. The CDR3 coding sequence is TGCAGTGCCAATTTTTTGGTAGCGGGGAGCTCTCCAGAGACCCAGTACTTC. The chain employs TRBV20-1 and TRBJ2-5; TRBD2 aligns across 8 bases. V shed 6 bases, J shed 4 bases, and the junction held 19 bases outside the gene matches. The CDR3 length is 17 residues. Germline V gives CDR1 DFQATT, CDR2 SNEGSKA (reference sequence).